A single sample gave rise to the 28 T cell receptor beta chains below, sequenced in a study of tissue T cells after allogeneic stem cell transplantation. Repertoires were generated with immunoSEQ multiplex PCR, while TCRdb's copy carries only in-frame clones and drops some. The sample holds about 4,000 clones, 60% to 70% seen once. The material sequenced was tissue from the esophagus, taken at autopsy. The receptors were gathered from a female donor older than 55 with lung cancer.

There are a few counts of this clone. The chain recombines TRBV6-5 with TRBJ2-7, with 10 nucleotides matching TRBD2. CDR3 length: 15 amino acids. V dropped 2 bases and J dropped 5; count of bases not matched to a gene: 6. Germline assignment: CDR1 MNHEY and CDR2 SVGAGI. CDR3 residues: CASSYGASGSHEQYF. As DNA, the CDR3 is TGTGCCAGCAGTTACGGGGCTAGCGGGAGCCACGAGCAGTACTTC.

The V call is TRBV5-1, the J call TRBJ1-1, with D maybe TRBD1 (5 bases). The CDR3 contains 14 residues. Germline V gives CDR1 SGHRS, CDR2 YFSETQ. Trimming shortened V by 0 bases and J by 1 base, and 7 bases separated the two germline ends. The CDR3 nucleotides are TGCGCCAGCAGCTTGGCGCAGGGGAACACTGAAGCTTTCTTT. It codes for CASSLAQGNTEAFF.

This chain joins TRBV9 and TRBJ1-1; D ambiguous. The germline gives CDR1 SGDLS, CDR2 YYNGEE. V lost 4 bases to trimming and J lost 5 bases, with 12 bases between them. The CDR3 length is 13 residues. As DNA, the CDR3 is TGTGCCAGCAGCCCCCCCGGAAAAACTGAAGCTTTCTTT. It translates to CASSPPGKTEAFF.

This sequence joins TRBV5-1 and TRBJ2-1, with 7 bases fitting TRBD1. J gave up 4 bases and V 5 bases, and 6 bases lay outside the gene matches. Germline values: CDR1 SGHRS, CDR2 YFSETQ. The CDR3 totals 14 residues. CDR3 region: CASRGGETYNEQFF. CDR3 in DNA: TGCGCCAGCAGAGGGGGCGAGACGTACAATGAGCAGTTCTTC.

CDR3 protein: CASSLGWGETQYF. CDR3 coding DNA: TGTGCCAGCAGTCTGGGATGGGGAGAGACCCAGTACTTC. V is TRBV6-5 and J is TRBJ2-5; D not certain. Deletions cut 5 bases from V and 4 bases from J, with 11 bases between. The CDR3 loop spans 13 amino acids. Germline V gives CDR1 MNHEY, CDR2 SVGAGI.

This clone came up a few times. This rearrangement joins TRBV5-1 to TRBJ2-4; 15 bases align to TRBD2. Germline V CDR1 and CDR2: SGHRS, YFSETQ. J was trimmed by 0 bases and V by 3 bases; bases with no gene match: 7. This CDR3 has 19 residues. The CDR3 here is CASSSNPGLAGGAKNIQYF. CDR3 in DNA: TGCGCCAGCAGCTCAAACCCGGGACTAGCGGGAGGAGCCAAAAACATTCAGTACTTC.

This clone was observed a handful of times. The CDR3 coding sequence is TGTGCCAGCAGCCCCCATAGCGGGACCTACGAGCAGTACTTC. This gives the protein CASSPHSGTYEQYF. The rearrangement links TRBV7-9 to TRBJ2-7; 8 positions match TRBD2. Unmatched junction bases numbered 5, after V lost 5 bases and J lost 2 bases. Germline V gene sequence: CDR1 SEHNR, CDR2 FQNEAQ (reference sequence). This CDR3 is built from 14 residues.

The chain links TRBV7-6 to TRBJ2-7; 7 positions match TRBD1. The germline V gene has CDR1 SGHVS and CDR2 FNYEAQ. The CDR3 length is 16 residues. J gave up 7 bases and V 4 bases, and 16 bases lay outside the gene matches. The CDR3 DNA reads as TGTGCCAGCAGCTGGGGACAGCCCCCGGGAAGGAAAGAGCAGTACTTC. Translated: CASSWGQPPGRKEQYF. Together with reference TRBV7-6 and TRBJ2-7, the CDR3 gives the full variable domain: GAGVSQSPRYKVTKRGQDVALRCDPISGHVSLYWYRQALGQGPEFLTYFNYEAQQDKSGLPNDRFSAERPEGSISTLTIQRTEQRDSAMYRCASSWGQPPGRKEQYFGPGTRLTVT.

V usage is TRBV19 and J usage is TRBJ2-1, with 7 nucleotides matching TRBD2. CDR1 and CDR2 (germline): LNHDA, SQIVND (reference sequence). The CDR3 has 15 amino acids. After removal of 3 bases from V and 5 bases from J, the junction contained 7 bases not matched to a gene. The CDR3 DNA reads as TGTGCCAGTAGTATTGTGACTAGCCCAGACAATGAGCAGTTCTTC. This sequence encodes CASSIVTSPDNEQFF.

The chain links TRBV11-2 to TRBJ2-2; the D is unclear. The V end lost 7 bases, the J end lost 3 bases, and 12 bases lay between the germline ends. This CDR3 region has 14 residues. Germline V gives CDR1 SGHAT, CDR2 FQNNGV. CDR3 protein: CASTYVRDTGELFF. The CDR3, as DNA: TGTGCCAGCACCTACGTGCGCGACACCGGGGAGCTGTTTTTT.

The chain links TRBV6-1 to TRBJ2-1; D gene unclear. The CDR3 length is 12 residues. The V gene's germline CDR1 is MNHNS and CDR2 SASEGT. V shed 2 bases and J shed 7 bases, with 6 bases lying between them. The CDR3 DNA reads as TGTGCCAGCAGTGAAACATGGAATGAGCAGTTCTTC. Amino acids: CASSETWNEQFF.

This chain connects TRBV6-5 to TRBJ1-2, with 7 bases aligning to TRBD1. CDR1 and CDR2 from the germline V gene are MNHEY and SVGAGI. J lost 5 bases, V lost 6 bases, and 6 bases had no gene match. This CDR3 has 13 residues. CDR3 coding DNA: TGTGCCAGCAGCCTCCGGGACAGTTATGGCTACACCTTC. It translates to CASSLRDSYGYTF.

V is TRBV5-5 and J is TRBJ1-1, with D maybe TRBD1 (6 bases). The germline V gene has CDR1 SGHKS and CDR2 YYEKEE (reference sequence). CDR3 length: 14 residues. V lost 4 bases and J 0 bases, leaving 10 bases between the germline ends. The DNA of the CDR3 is TGTGCCAGCAGCGGAGGGACACTGAACACTGAAGCTTTCTTT. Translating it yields CASSGGTLNTEAFF.

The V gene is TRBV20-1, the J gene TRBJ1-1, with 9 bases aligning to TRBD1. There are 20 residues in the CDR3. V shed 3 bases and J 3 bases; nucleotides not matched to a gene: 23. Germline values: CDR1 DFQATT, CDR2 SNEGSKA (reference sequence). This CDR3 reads CSASRPLVYRDRVWHTEAFF. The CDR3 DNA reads TGCAGTGCTAGTCGCCCCCTCGTCTACCGGGACAGGGTATGGCACACTGAAGCTTTCTTT.

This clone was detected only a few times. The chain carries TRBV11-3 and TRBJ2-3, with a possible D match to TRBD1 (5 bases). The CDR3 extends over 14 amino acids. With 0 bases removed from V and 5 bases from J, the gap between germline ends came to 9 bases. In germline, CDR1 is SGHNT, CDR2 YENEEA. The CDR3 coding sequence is TGTGCCAGCAGCTTAGACCTGGGGCTAGATACGCAGTATTTT. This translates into CASSLDLGLDTQYF.

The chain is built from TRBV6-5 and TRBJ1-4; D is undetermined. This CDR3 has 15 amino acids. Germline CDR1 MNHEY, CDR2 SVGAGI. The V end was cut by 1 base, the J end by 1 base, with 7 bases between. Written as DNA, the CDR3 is TGTGCCAGCAGTTACTTACCGAGAACTAATGAAAAACTGTTTTTT. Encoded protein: CASSYLPRTNEKLFF.

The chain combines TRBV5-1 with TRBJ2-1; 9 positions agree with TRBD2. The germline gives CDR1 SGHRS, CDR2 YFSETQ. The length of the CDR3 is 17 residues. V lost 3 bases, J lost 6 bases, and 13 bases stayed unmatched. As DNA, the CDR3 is TGCGCCAGCAGCTCGAAAGCGGGAGGTTTATTTTCCAATGAGCAGTTCTTC. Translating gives CASSSKAGGLFSNEQFF.

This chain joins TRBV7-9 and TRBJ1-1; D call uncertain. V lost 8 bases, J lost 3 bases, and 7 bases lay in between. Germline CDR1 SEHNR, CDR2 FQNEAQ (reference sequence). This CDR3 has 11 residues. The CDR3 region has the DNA TGTGCCAGCTCTAGGGACACTGAAGCTTTCTTT. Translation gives CASSRDTEAFF.

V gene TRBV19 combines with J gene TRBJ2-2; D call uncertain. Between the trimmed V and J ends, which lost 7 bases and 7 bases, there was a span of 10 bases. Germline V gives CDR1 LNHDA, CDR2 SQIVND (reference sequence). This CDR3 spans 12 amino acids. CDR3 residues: CASTRTRGELFF. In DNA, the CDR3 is TGTGCCAGTACCAGGACCCGCGGGGAGCTGTTTTTT.

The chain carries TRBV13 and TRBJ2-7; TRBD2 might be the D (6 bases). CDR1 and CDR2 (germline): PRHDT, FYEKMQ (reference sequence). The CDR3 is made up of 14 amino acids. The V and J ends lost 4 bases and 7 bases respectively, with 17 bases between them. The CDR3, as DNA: TGTGCCAGCAGCTCGAGAGGTAGCGGAGGGGAGCAGTACTTC. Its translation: CASSSRGSGGEQYF.

DNA for the CDR3: TGCGCCAGCAGCTTACAATGGGGCGTGGATGGCTACACCTTC. Translated: CASSLQWGVDGYTF. The chain is built from TRBV5-1 and TRBJ1-2; D perhaps matches TRBD1 (5 bases). V was shortened by 2 bases and J by 6 bases, with 14 bases between the two germline ends. Germline V gene lookup returns CDR1 SGHRS and CDR2 YFSETQ. The CDR3 spans 14 residues.

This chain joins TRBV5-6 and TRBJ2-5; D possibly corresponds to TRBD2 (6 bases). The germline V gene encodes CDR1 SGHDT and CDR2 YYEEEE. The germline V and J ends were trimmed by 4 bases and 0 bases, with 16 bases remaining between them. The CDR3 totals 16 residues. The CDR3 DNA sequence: TGTGCCAGCAGCGGCCGAGAGGAGGGGTACCAAGAGACCCAGTACTTC. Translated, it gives CASSGREEGYQETQYF.

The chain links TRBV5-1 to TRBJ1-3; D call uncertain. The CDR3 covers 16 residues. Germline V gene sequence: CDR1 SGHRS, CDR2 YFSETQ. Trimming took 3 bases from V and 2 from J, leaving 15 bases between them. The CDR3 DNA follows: TGCGCCAGCAGCTCTGTGGGGTCGGCGGCTGGAAACACCATATATTTT. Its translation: CASSSVGSAAGNTIYF.

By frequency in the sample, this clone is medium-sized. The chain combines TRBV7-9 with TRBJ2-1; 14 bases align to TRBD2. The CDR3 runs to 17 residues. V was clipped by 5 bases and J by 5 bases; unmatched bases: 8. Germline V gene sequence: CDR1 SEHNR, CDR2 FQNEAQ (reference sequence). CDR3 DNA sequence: TGTGCCAGCAGCCCACGGCGACTAGCGGGAGGGCACAATGAGCAGTTCTTC. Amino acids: CASSPRRLAGGHNEQFF.

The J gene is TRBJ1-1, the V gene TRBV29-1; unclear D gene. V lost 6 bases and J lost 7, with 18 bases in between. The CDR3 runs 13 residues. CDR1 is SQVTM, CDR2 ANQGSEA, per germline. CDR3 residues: CSVRGHSRLEAFF. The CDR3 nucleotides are TGCAGCGTCCGAGGGCACAGCCGCCTTGAAGCTTTCTTT.

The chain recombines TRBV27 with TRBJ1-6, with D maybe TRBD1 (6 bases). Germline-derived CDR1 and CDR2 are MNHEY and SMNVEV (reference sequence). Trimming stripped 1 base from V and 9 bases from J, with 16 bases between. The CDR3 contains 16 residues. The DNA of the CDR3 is TGTGCCAGCAGTTTATATGCCCCCGGACAGTTTTCACCCCTCCACTTT. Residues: CASSLYAPGQFSPLHF.

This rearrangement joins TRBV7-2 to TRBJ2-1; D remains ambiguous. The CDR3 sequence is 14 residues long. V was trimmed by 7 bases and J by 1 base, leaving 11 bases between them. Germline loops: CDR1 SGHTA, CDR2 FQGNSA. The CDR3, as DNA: TGTGCCAGCACCCCCGGCCCATCCTACAATGAGCAGTTCTTC. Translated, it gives CASTPGPSYNEQFF.

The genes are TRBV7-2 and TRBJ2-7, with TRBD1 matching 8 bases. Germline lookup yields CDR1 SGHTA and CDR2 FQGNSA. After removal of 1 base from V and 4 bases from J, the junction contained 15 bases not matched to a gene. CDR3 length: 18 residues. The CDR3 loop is CASSLVPGGAGRDYEQYF. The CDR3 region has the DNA TGTGCCAGCAGCTTAGTTCCAGGGGGCGCAGGAAGAGATTACGAGCAGTACTTC.